This paragraph reports one T cell receptor beta chain. The antigen remains unidentified. Diagnosis rested on symptoms, serum thyroxine and TRAb, thyroid ultrasound, and orbital computed tomography. The entry originates in a study of T cells in Graves' hyperthyroidism and ophthalmopathy. Study-wide findings and caveats: In the analysis, a 13 V-J model separated ophthalmopathy from stable hyperthyroidism.

V shed 5 bases, J shed 1 base, and the junction held 4 bases outside the gene matches. The CDR3 covers 15 residues. In germline, CDR1 is LNHDA, CDR2 SQIVND (reference sequence). Using RNA transcripts as the source, TCR beta CDR3 regions were amplified. The TCR CDR3 first-round RT-PCR relied on the HTBI primer set. TCRdb fed the multiplex PCR reads into MiXCR, producing one record per CDR3 protein. Counted here are more than 40,000 distinct CDR3 sequences, approximately 49% occurring once; the ten biggest clones make up approximately 30%. Sequencing was carried out using peripheral blood or thyroid tissue (not recorded which). The V and J genes are TRBV19 and TRBJ1-5; 8 bases agree with TRBD1. The source of this sequence is a woman aged 50 to 60 with Graves' hyperthyroidism. CDR3 residues: CASSVTGASNQPQHF. Written as DNA, the CDR3 is TGTGCCAGTAGTGTGACAGGGGCAAGCAATCAGCCCCAGCATTTT.